The rows below give T cell receptor beta chains drawn from one sample of a study of blood T cell repertoires in COVID-19. The data were produced by immunoSEQ multiplex PCR, yet TCRdb's version contains in-frame clones alone and is incomplete. This sample yields about 300,000 clones, of which over 80% are seen a single time; about 1.6% belongs to the top ten. Sequenced material: peripheral blood. These receptors were obtained from a woman aged 40 to 49 who had recovered from COVID-19. CDR3s leave out the opening cysteine and the closing phenylalanine or tryptophan. Fields, in order: CDR3 length, J gene, V gene, CDR3 protein.

cdr3_length: 9
j_call: TRBJ1-1
v_call: TRBV2
cdr3_aa: ASSPEGGAF

cdr3_length: 11
j_call: TRBJ1-2
v_call: TRBV18
cdr3_aa: ASSPPEAGGYT

cdr3_length: 12
j_call: TRBJ1-5
v_call: TRBV9
cdr3_aa: ASSPSRGNQPQH

cdr3_length: 15
j_call: TRBJ2-7
v_call: TRBV11-2
cdr3_aa: ASSQRVGDSGSYEQY

cdr3_length: 12
j_call: TRBJ1-1
v_call: TRBV9
cdr3_aa: ASSRDRANTEAF

cdr3_length: 12
j_call: TRBJ2-5
v_call: TRBV2
cdr3_aa: ASSVFSGVETQY

cdr3_length: 13
j_call: TRBJ1-6
v_call: TRBV18
cdr3_aa: ASSREGQGNSPLH

cdr3_length: 13
j_call: TRBJ2-1
v_call: TRBV10-3
cdr3_aa: ATLGGDRAYNEQF

cdr3_length: 13
j_call: TRBJ1-4
v_call: TRBV6-5
cdr3_aa: ASRLPGTKPEKLF

cdr3_length: 12
j_call: TRBJ1-4
v_call: TRBV20-1
cdr3_aa: SASRGTGGEKLF

cdr3_length: 13
j_call: TRBJ2-7
v_call: TRBV18
cdr3_aa: ASSEGQPSSYEQY

cdr3_length: 11
j_call: TRBJ1-6
v_call: TRBV2
cdr3_aa: ASSEGGRSPLH

cdr3_length: 12
j_call: TRBJ1-2
v_call: TRBV11-2
cdr3_aa: ASSPVAANYGYT

cdr3_length: 13
j_call: TRBJ1-6
v_call: TRBV4-3
cdr3_aa: ASSQDPQANSPLH

cdr3_length: 11
j_call: TRBJ2-1
v_call: TRBV9
cdr3_aa: ASSLDSYNEQF

cdr3_length: 12
j_call: TRBJ1-3
v_call: TRBV7-6
cdr3_aa: ASSGGTSGNTIY

cdr3_length: 13
j_call: TRBJ1-6
v_call: TRBV27
cdr3_aa: ASSLGRQFNSPLH

cdr3_length: 14
j_call: TRBJ1-4
v_call: TRBV10-1
cdr3_aa: ASSPLGQEPNEKLF

cdr3_length: 11
j_call: TRBJ1-5
v_call: TRBV6-6
cdr3_aa: AAGGPDNQPQH

cdr3_length: 14
j_call: TRBJ2-1
v_call: TRBV2
cdr3_aa: ASSGNIAGGANEQF

cdr3_length: 14
j_call: TRBJ2-5
v_call: TRBV2
cdr3_aa: ASRYRTSGAQETQY

cdr3_length: 13
j_call: TRBJ1-2
v_call: TRBV7-9
cdr3_aa: ASSLAGSEGRGYT

cdr3_length: 13
j_call: TRBJ1-2
v_call: TRBV10-3
cdr3_aa: AISALQGLNYGYT

cdr3_length: 13
j_call: TRBJ2-7
v_call: TRBV15
cdr3_aa: ATSPGGQELYEQY

cdr3_length: 13
j_call: TRBJ1-2
v_call: TRBV7-2
cdr3_aa: ASSSGQGLNYGYT

cdr3_length: 11
j_call: TRBJ2-7
v_call: TRBV6-5
cdr3_aa: ASSQTGTYEQY

cdr3_length: 9
j_call: TRBJ2-7
v_call: TRBV6-6
cdr3_aa: ASSYGTGEY

cdr3_length: 12
j_call: TRBJ1-6
v_call: TRBV27
cdr3_aa: ASSLDRVSSPLH

cdr3_length: 12
j_call: TRBJ1-2
v_call: TRBV4-3
cdr3_aa: ASSRSTGIYGYT

cdr3_length: 13
j_call: TRBJ1-6
v_call: TRBV11-2
cdr3_aa: ASSLEGGSHSPLH

cdr3_length: 11
j_call: TRBJ2-7
v_call: TRBV10-2
cdr3_aa: ASSGESSYEQY

cdr3_length: 12
j_call: TRBJ1-1
v_call: TRBV6-5
cdr3_aa: ASSRQGWNTEAF

cdr3_length: 11
j_call: TRBJ1-2
v_call: TRBV2
cdr3_aa: ASSMEGARGYT

cdr3_length: 13
j_call: TRBJ1-2
v_call: TRBV5-1
cdr3_aa: ASSLGPGVNYGYT

cdr3_length: 12
j_call: TRBJ1-2
v_call: TRBV2
cdr3_aa: ASSEYRTSSGYT

cdr3_length: 13
j_call: TRBJ1-1
v_call: TRBV5-1
cdr3_aa: ASSSDSTGLTEAF

cdr3_length: 14
j_call: TRBJ2-5
v_call: TRBV9
cdr3_aa: ASSPPRGLVGETQY

cdr3_length: 14
j_call: TRBJ1-1
v_call: TRBV3-1/TRBV3-2
cdr3_aa: ASSQALGQGAPVAF

cdr3_length: 11
j_call: TRBJ1-1
v_call: TRBV6-5
cdr3_aa: ASSYSGPGGAF

cdr3_length: 11
j_call: TRBJ1-3
v_call: TRBV4-3
cdr3_aa: ASSPRAGNTIY

cdr3_length: 13
j_call: TRBJ1-2
v_call: TRBV28
cdr3_aa: ASSFLDREGYGYT

cdr3_length: 13
j_call: TRBJ2-7
v_call: TRBV9
cdr3_aa: ASSPTSGGSYEQY

cdr3_length: 11
j_call: TRBJ1-1
v_call: TRBV7-6
cdr3_aa: ASSSQMNTEAF

cdr3_length: 12
j_call: TRBJ1-1
v_call: TRBV6-5
cdr3_aa: AGSREGFEDEAF

cdr3_length: 12
j_call: TRBJ1-6
v_call: TRBV18
cdr3_aa: ASSPSVFGGALH

cdr3_length: 14
j_call: TRBJ1-4
v_call: TRBV27
cdr3_aa: ASSSYDRGEREKLF

cdr3_length: 13
j_call: TRBJ2-1
v_call: TRBV6-5
cdr3_aa: ASSYSLNTYNEQF

cdr3_length: 14
j_call: TRBJ1-5
v_call: TRBV2
cdr3_aa: ASSEALRGGNQPQH

cdr3_length: 12
j_call: TRBJ1-4
v_call: TRBV5-8
cdr3_aa: ASSPRGNVEKLF

cdr3_length: 12
j_call: TRBJ2-5
v_call: TRBV13
cdr3_aa: ASSPGTRAETQY

cdr3_length: 13
j_call: TRBJ1-1
v_call: TRBV9
cdr3_aa: ASSPGTSMNTEAF

cdr3_length: 13
j_call: TRBJ2-2
v_call: TRBV5-1
cdr3_aa: ASSLTGVSNGELF

cdr3_length: 11
j_call: TRBJ1-1
v_call: TRBV12-3/TRBV12-4
cdr3_aa: ASSLGLAELAF

cdr3_length: 11
j_call: TRBJ1-1
v_call: TRBV10-3
cdr3_aa: AIMAASTEKAF

cdr3_length: 12
j_call: TRBJ2-7
v_call: TRBV23-1
cdr3_aa: ASSLGYRTYEQY

cdr3_length: 15
j_call: TRBJ2-6
v_call: TRBV5-6
cdr3_aa: ASSHYRGPSGANVLT

cdr3_length: 14
j_call: TRBJ1-5
v_call: TRBV19
cdr3_aa: ASSTGGRGVGQPQH